What follows are 26 T cell receptor beta chains derived from one specimen sequenced in a study of blood T cell repertoires in COVID-19. Produced via immunoSEQ multiplex PCR; TCRdb's table is partial and in-frame only. The profile covers around 180,000 clones, with about 74% appearing a single time and 2.5% to 3% taken by the ten largest. The sample taken for sequencing was peripheral blood. All receptors derive from a woman aged 80 or over with acute or convalescent COVID-19.

The chain carries TRBV2 and TRBJ1-4; 7 positions agree with TRBD1. This CDR3 has 14 residues. V was clipped by 0 bases and J by 7 bases; unmatched bases: 2. The germline V gene encodes CDR1 SNHLY and CDR2 FYNNEI. CDR3 region: CASSEATGSEKLFF. DNA of the CDR3: TGTGCCAGCAGTGAAGCGACAGGGTCTGAAAAACTGTTTTTT.

The genes are TRBV5-1 and TRBJ2-2; D not certain. This CDR3 spans 16 amino acids. Between the trimmed V and J ends, which lost 4 bases and 6 bases, there was a span of 19 bases. The germline V gene encodes CDR1 SGHRS and CDR2 YFSETQ. CDR3 bases: TGCGCCAGCAGCCTCCAAGTCGGTTTCGCGGCCGGGGAGCTGTTTTTT. Encoded protein: CASSLQVGFAAGELFF.

In this sample, this clone turned up once. The CDR3 here is CASSQESSDTQYF. The DNA of the CDR3 is TGCGCCAGCAGCCAAGAGTCTTCAGATACGCAGTATTTT. The V gene is TRBV23-1, the J gene TRBJ2-3; D gene ambiguous. TRBV23-1 is labeled an ORF, and its function is uncertain. V was clipped by 6 bases and J by 4 bases, with 11 bases between them. This CDR3 comprises 13 residues.

J is TRBJ1-2 and V is TRBV10-3, with D maybe TRBD1 (6 bases). Trimming stripped 8 bases from V and 7 bases from J, with 11 bases between. This CDR3 has 11 amino acids. CDR1 and CDR2 from the germline V gene are ENHRY and SYGVKD. CDR3 DNA: TGTGCCATCGAAACAGGGTCTGGCTACACCTTC. Amino acids: CAIETGSGYTF.

The J gene is TRBJ2-5, the V gene TRBV21-1; TRBD1 is the table's D call and was not checked against the DNA. TRBV21-1 is a pseudogene locus. This CDR3 comprises 15 residues. CDR3 nucleotides: TGTGCCAGCAGCAGCGAAGACAGGGCCGAAGAGACCCAGTACTTC. This encodes CASSSEDRAEETQYF.

V usage is TRBV7-9 and J usage is TRBJ2-7; 7 bases align to TRBD1. After removal of 5 bases from V and 7 bases from J, the junction contained 11 bases not matched to a gene. The CDR3 runs to 14 residues. Germline V lookup: CDR1 SEHNR, CDR2 FQNEAQ (reference sequence). The CDR3 region has the DNA TGTGCCAGCAGCCTACAGGGGTCAGGTGGGGAGCAGTACTTC. It yields the protein CASSLQGSGGEQYF.

The chain links TRBV2 to TRBJ2-5; TRBD2 might be the D (5 bases). The ends were cut back, 8 bases at V and 1 base at J, with 11 bases in the middle. Germline V gene lookup returns CDR1 SNHLY and CDR2 FYNNEI. CDR3 length equals 13 residues. CDR3 residues: CASCRGPQETQYF. CDR3 nucleotides: TGTGCCAGCTGTCGAGGGCCCCAAGAGACCCAGTACTTC.

The chain uses TRBV27 and TRBJ2-1, with TRBD2 as a possible D gene (5 bases). Trimming took off 6 bases at V and 4 bases at J, with 16 bases between the two ends. This CDR3 region has 15 residues. Germline-derived CDR1 and CDR2 are MNHEY and SMNVEV (reference sequence). This chain's CDR3 is CASSRGRERYNEQFF. The CDR3 nucleotides read TGTGCCAGCAGCCGAGGACGGGAACGGTACAATGAGCAGTTCTTC.

The chain is built from TRBV6-6 and TRBJ1-1, with TRBD1 as a possible D gene (5 bases). Trimming left V 7 bases short and J 0 bases short, with 12 bases between. This CDR3 has 14 amino acids. Germline V lookup: CDR1 MNHNY, CDR2 SVGAGI (reference sequence). CDR3: CASTLDSMNTEAFF. CDR3 coding DNA: TGTGCCAGCACCTTAGACAGCATGAACACTGAAGCTTTCTTT.

In this sample, this clone is medium-sized. The chain recombines TRBV19 with TRBJ1-1; 9 bases line up with TRBD1. Germline values: CDR1 LNHDA, CDR2 SQIVND (reference sequence). J was trimmed by 6 bases and V by 8 bases; bases with no gene match: 10. This CDR3 is built from 14 residues. This chain's CDR3 is CASSPTGGRSEAFF. As DNA, the CDR3 is TGTGCCAGTTCTCCGACAGGGGGTCGATCTGAAGCTTTCTTT.

CDR3 sequence (DNA): TGTGCCAGCAGCCCCCTAGCGGGAGGAAACTACAATGAGCAGTTCTTC. It codes for CASSPLAGGNYNEQFF. The rearrangement links TRBV16 to TRBJ2-1, with 11 bases matching TRBD2. The CDR3 has 16 residues. J gave up 3 bases and V 4 bases, and 5 bases lay outside the gene matches. Germline V gene data show CDR1 as KGHSY and CDR2 as FQNENV.

The rearrangement joins TRBV7-9 to TRBJ2-1; 10 bases agree with TRBD1. The V segment lost 4 bases and the J segment 4 bases; nucleotides outside the gene matches: 4. The CDR3 runs 15 residues. Germline loops: CDR1 SEHNR, CDR2 FQNEAQ (reference sequence). The CDR3: CASSWTGGFYNEQFF. The CDR3 nucleotides read TGTGCCAGCAGCTGGACAGGGGGTTTTTACAATGAGCAGTTCTTC. The full variable domain, completed using reference TRBV7-9 and TRBJ2-1, is DTGVSQNPRHKITKRGQNVTFRCDPISEHNRLYWYRQTLGQGPEFLTYFQNEAQLEKSRLLSDRFSAERPKGSFSTLEIQRTEQGDSAMYLCASSWTGGFYNEQFFGPGTRLTVL.

Points on this clone: At one of its ends the junction is not consistent with the germline gene, which may arise from a read error. Distinct nucleotide sequences in the sample also encode this CDR3. This chain links TRBV19 with TRBJ2-7; possible D gene TRBD2, 5 bases. CDR1 is LNHDA and CDR2 is SQIVND in the germline V gene (reference sequence). The CDR3 has 12 residues. The CDR3 bases are TGTGCCAGCAGTACTAGTCCCTACGAGCAGTACTTC. It specifies CASSTSPYEQYF. The variable domain in full, with the rest retrieved from reference TRBV19 and TRBJ2-7, is DGGITQSPKYLFRKEGQNVTLSCEQNLNHDAMYWYRQDPGQGLRLIYYSQIVNDFQKGDIAEGYSVSREKKESFPLTVTSAQKNPTAFYLCASSTSPYEQYFGPGTRLTVT.

This clone has more than one count but fewer than ten. The V call is TRBV10-1, the J call TRBJ2-2, with D unresolved. Trimming stripped 8 bases from V and 2 bases from J, with 18 bases between. In germline, CDR1 is WNHNN, CDR2 SYGVQD (reference sequence). The CDR3 contains 16 residues. This CDR3 is CASAEHIPLNTGELFF. The CDR3 DNA reads TGCGCCAGCGCCGAACACATTCCTTTAAACACCGGGGAGCTGTTTTTT.

V usage is TRBV6-6 and J usage is TRBJ2-7; D call uncertain. This CDR3 comprises 12 residues. The germline V gene encodes CDR1 MNHNY and CDR2 SVGAGI (reference sequence). V was shortened by 4 bases and J by 4 bases, with 8 bases between the two germline ends. This chain's CDR3 is CASSSHRYEQYF. The CDR3, as DNA: TGTGCCAGCAGTTCCCATAGATACGAGCAGTACTTC.

This clone has just a few counts. The chain carries TRBV11-3 and TRBJ1-3; D not resolved. The V end lost 2 bases, the J end lost 4 bases, and 15 bases lay between the germline ends. Germline V gives CDR1 SGHNT, CDR2 YENEEA. The CDR3 has 16 amino acids. The CDR3, as DNA: TGTGCCAGCAGCTTAAGGTCGGGTTCATCCGGAAACACCATATATTTT. Translation gives CASSLRSGSSGNTIYF.

The rearrangement uses TRBV19 and TRBJ1-2; D may be TRBD1 (6 bases). The CDR3 sequence is 15 residues long. Trimming took off 0 bases at V and 4 bases at J, with 12 bases between the two ends. Germline CDR1 is LNHDA and CDR2 is SQIVND (reference sequence). The CDR3 DNA follows: TGTGCCAGTAGTATAGAGGGGGCGCCGGGCTATGGCTACACCTTC. Amino acids: CASSIEGAPGYGYTF.

This chain connects TRBV28 to TRBJ2-2; D not certain. V was trimmed by 6 bases and J by 5 bases, leaving 10 bases between them. This CDR3 is built from 13 residues. The germline CDR1 and CDR2 sequences are MDHEN and SYDVKM. The CDR3 coding sequence is TGTGCCAGCAGCCTACAGCTTACCGGGGAGCTGTTTTTT. Translated, it gives CASSLQLTGELFF. The variable domain in full, with the rest retrieved from reference TRBV28 and TRBJ2-2, is DVKVTQSSRYLVKRTGEKVFLECVQDMDHENMFWYRQDPGLGLRLIYFSYDVKMKEKGDIPEGYSVSREKKERFSLILESASTNQTSMYLCASSLQLTGELFFGEGSRLTVL.

As concerns this clone: This same CDR3 is encoded by further DNA sequences in the sample. The chain is built from TRBV7-9 and TRBJ2-3; TRBD2 matches 9 bases. The CDR3 runs 15 residues. From germline, CDR1 is SEHNR and CDR2 FQNEAQ (reference sequence). With V trimmed by 5 bases and J by 1 base, 4 bases remained unmatched. The chain's CDR3 is CASSLASGGTDTQYF. CDR3 DNA: TGTGCCAGCAGCCTGGCTAGCGGGGGCACAGATACGCAGTATTTT.

This clone has just a few counts. The J gene is TRBJ2-1, the V gene TRBV10-3, with a weak D call TRBD1 (6 bases). CDR3 length equals 12 residues. Per germline, CDR1 ENHRY and CDR2 SYGVKD. Trimming removed 10 bases at V and 6 bases at J, with 13 bases between. The CDR3: CATRTEINEQFF. As DNA, the CDR3 is TGTGCCACCCGGACAGAGATCAATGAGCAGTTCTTC.

This clone was counted at least ten times. This chain connects TRBV7-9 to TRBJ2-2; TRBD1 agrees at 7 bases. From germline, CDR1 is SEHNR and CDR2 FQNEAQ (reference sequence). This CDR3 comprises 16 residues. The V segment lost 5 bases and the J segment 3 bases; nucleotides outside the gene matches: 9. The CDR3 DNA is TGTGCCAGCAGCACCCTTGACAGGGTTGACACCGGGGAGCTGTTTTTT. This encodes CASSTLDRVDTGELFF.

The chain carries TRBV7-9 and TRBJ1-3; D is unresolved. The CDR3 is 12 residues long. V was pared by 8 bases and J by 0 bases, with 5 bases between. The germline gives CDR1 SEHNR, CDR2 FQNEAQ (reference sequence). The DNA for the CDR3 is TGTGCCAGCGGGCGCTCTGGAAACACCATATATTTT. It translates to CASGRSGNTIYF.

The chain carries TRBV27 and TRBJ1-2; 7 nucleotides align to TRBD1. The germline gives CDR1 MNHEY, CDR2 SMNVEV (reference sequence). V was pared by 5 bases and J by 8 bases, with 11 bases of the junction left unmatched. The CDR3 contains 14 residues. CDR3 nucleotide sequence: TGTGCCAGCAGTCAACTTCAGGGGGATGGGGGCTACACCTTC. Encoded protein: CASSQLQGDGGYTF.

The rearrangement links TRBV19 to TRBJ2-2; maybe TRBD2 (6 bases). V shed 6 bases and J shed 6 bases, with 14 bases lying between them. The CDR3 extends over 14 amino acids. Germline loops: CDR1 LNHDA, CDR2 SQIVND (reference sequence). DNA of the CDR3: TGTGCCAGTAGCCCGGCCGGGGGATCCGGGGAGCTGTTTTTT. Translation: CASSPAGGSGELFF.

This chain uses TRBV28 with TRBJ1-5; D perhaps matches TRBD1 (6 bases). The germline V gene has CDR1 MDHEN and CDR2 SYDVKM. This CDR3 contains 16 residues. The V and J ends lost 4 bases and 0 bases respectively, with 13 bases between them. The CDR3 spells CASSSTGLYSNQPQHF. For the CDR3, the DNA is TGTGCCAGCAGTTCGACAGGACTTTATAGCAATCAGCCCCAGCATTTT.

CDR3 nucleotide sequence: TGCGCCAGCAGTCAACGGGACAGGGGGCTGTATCAGCCCCAGCATTTT. Translating it yields CASSQRDRGLYQPQHF. The chain is built from TRBV23-1 and TRBJ1-5, with 12 bases matching TRBD1. TRBV23-1 is labeled an ORF, and its function is uncertain. With 2 bases clipped from V and 5 bases from J, the junction kept 4 bases outside the gene matches. The CDR3 sequence is 16 residues long.